The rows below give T cell receptor beta chains drawn from one sample of a study of CD8+ T cells in alopecia areata. Assay used: immunoSEQ multiplex PCR; TCRdb lists only in-frame clones, some missing. This table has about 200,000 clones, roughly 64% appearing once. Sequencing used CD4+ T cells sorted from blood, obtained at week 24, from a patient treated with tofacitinib. These receptors were taken from a human donor with alopecia areata. The CDR3 runs from the conserved cysteine through the conserved F or W. D genes are given only for firm matches. Part of the rows lack a size; the others show once, few, many or a class for expanded clones.

CDR3 length: 14; clone size: NA; J gene: TRBJ2-2; V gene: TRBV15; D gene: TRBD1; CDR3 protein: CATSRERGPGELFF; CDR3 DNA: TGTGCCACCAGCAGAGAAAGGGGGCCCGGGGAGCTGTTTTTT
CDR3 length: 14; clone size: NA; J gene: TRBJ2-1; V gene: TRBV2; D gene: NA; CDR3 protein: CASDKETGINEQFF; CDR3 DNA: TGTGCCAGCGATAAGGAAACAGGAATCAATGAGCAGTTCTTC
CDR3 length: 13; clone size: NA; J gene: TRBJ1-2; V gene: TRBV7-8; D gene: NA; CDR3 protein: CASSLDGAYGYTF; CDR3 DNA: TGTGCCAGCAGCTTAGACGGTGCCTATGGCTACACCTTC
CDR3 length: 14; clone size: few; J gene: TRBJ1-1; V gene: TRBV29-1; D gene: NA; CDR3 protein: CSVEFRVRGTEAFF; CDR3 DNA: TGCAGCGTTGAATTCCGGGTGCGGGGCACTGAAGCTTTCTTT
CDR3 length: 14; clone size: NA; J gene: TRBJ1-1; V gene: TRBV5-1; D gene: TRBD1; CDR3 protein: CASNQGAEGTEAFF; CDR3 DNA: TGCGCCAGCAACCAGGGGGCGGAAGGCACTGAAGCTTTCTTT
CDR3 length: 13; clone size: NA; J gene: TRBJ1-2; V gene: TRBV18; D gene: TRBD1; CDR3 protein: CASSLQGDYGYTF; CDR3 DNA: TGTGCCAGCTCACTTCAGGGGGACTATGGCTACACCTTC
CDR3 length: 17; clone size: few; J gene: TRBJ2-1; V gene: TRBV7-9; D gene: TRBD2; CDR3 protein: CASSTRTSKKTNNEQFF; CDR3 DNA: TGTGCCAGCAGCACCCGGACTAGCAAAAAGACTAACAATGAGCAGTTCTTC
CDR3 length: 15; clone size: few; J gene: TRBJ1-1; V gene: TRBV5-4; D gene: NA; CDR3 protein: CASSSEGRLNTEAFF; CDR3 DNA: TGTGCCAGCAGCTCGGAAGGACGGCTGAACACTGAAGCTTTCTTT
CDR3 length: 14; clone size: NA; J gene: TRBJ1-2; V gene: TRBV7-9; D gene: NA; CDR3 protein: CASSLASVGKGYTF; CDR3 DNA: TGTGCCAGCAGCTTAGCGTCGGTTGGGAAAGGCTACACCTTC
CDR3 length: 15; clone size: NA; J gene: TRBJ1-1; V gene: TRBV5-8; D gene: TRBD1; CDR3 protein: CASSPGTGARRGAFF; CDR3 DNA: TGTGCCAGCAGCCCCGGGACAGGGGCCCGGAGGGGAGCTTTCTTT
CDR3 length: 14; clone size: NA; J gene: TRBJ2-7; V gene: TRBV9; D gene: TRBD2; CDR3 protein: CASSASGTGYEQYF; CDR3 DNA: TGTGCCAGCAGCGCCAGCGGGACGGGATACGAGCAGTACTTC
CDR3 length: 15; clone size: NA; J gene: TRBJ2-5; V gene: TRBV5-6; D gene: TRBD2; CDR3 protein: CASSKIQREEETQYF; CDR3 DNA: TGTGCCAGCAGCAAGATTCAGCGGGAGGAAGAGACCCAGTACTTC
CDR3 length: 17; clone size: NA; J gene: TRBJ1-2; V gene: TRBV7-2; D gene: NA; CDR3 protein: CASSSSGGRSTNYGYTF; CDR3 DNA: TGTGCCAGCAGCTCGTCCGGGGGGCGTTCAACAAACTATGGCTACACCTTC
CDR3 length: 14; clone size: NA; J gene: TRBJ1-3; V gene: TRBV9; D gene: NA; CDR3 protein: CASSVARSGNTIYF; CDR3 DNA: TGTGCCAGCAGCGTAGCCCGCTCTGGAAACACCATATATTTT
CDR3 length: 14; clone size: NA; J gene: TRBJ2-7; V gene: TRBV5-1; D gene: TRBD1; CDR3 protein: CASSQTGNQGEQYF; CDR3 DNA: TGCGCCAGCAGCCAGACAGGGAACCAGGGGGAGCAGTACTTC
CDR3 length: 15; clone size: NA; J gene: TRBJ1-4; V gene: TRBV5-4; D gene: NA; CDR3 protein: CASGEGGKQDEKLFF; CDR3 DNA: TGTGCCAGCGGTGAGGGAGGGAAGCAGGATGAAAAACTGTTTTTT
CDR3 length: 13; clone size: NA; J gene: TRBJ1-5; V gene: TRBV7-2; D gene: TRBD1; CDR3 protein: CASSTTGYQPQHF; CDR3 DNA: TGTGCCAGCAGTACGACAGGGTATCAGCCCCAGCATTTT
CDR3 length: 18; clone size: few; J gene: TRBJ2-1; V gene: TRBV30; D gene: TRBD2; CDR3 protein: CAWSPLAGGLSAYNEQFF; CDR3 DNA: TGTGCCTGGAGTCCGCTAGCGGGAGGGCTTTCTGCCTACAATGAGCAGTTCTTC
CDR3 length: 15; clone size: few; J gene: TRBJ2-7; V gene: TRBV6-5; D gene: TRBD1; CDR3 protein: CASSYAKQGFYEQYF; CDR3 DNA: TGTGCCAGCAGTTACGCCAAACAGGGGTTCTACGAGCAGTACTTC
CDR3 length: 18; clone size: NA; J gene: TRBJ2-4; V gene: TRBV9; D gene: TRBD1; CDR3 protein: CASSVESGQGMAKNIQYF; CDR3 DNA: TGTGCCAGCAGCGTGGAATCGGGACAGGGGATGGCCAAAAACATTCAGTACTTC
CDR3 length: 14; clone size: once; J gene: TRBJ2-7; V gene: TRBV15; D gene: TRBD1; CDR3 protein: CATSLDRGVHEQYF; CDR3 DNA: TGTGCCACCAGCCTGGACAGGGGAGTTCACGAGCAGTACTTC
CDR3 length: 16; clone size: NA; J gene: TRBJ1-2; V gene: TRBV30; D gene: NA; CDR3 protein: CAWSVATRGRFYGYTF; CDR3 DNA: TGTGCCTGGAGTGTAGCAACTCGGGGGCGCTTCTATGGCTACACCTTC
CDR3 length: 14; clone size: NA; J gene: TRBJ1-6; V gene: TRBV15; D gene: NA; CDR3 protein: CATSREPGDSPLHF; CDR3 DNA: TGTGCCACCAGCAGAGAGCCGGGGGACTCACCCCTCCACTTT
CDR3 length: 13; clone size: NA; J gene: TRBJ1-6; V gene: TRBV10-3; D gene: NA; CDR3 protein: CAISVGGNSPLHF; CDR3 DNA: TGTGCCATCAGTGTAGGTGGAAATTCACCCCTCCACTTT
CDR3 length: 15; clone size: NA; J gene: TRBJ2-7; V gene: TRBV6-1; D gene: TRBD1; CDR3 protein: CASSPFDRGLYEQYF; CDR3 DNA: TGTGCCAGCAGCCCTTTCGACAGGGGGCTATACGAGCAGTACTTC
CDR3 length: 14; clone size: NA; J gene: TRBJ2-5; V gene: TRBV7-9; D gene: NA; CDR3 protein: CASSFGETGETQYF; CDR3 DNA: TGTGCCAGCAGCTTTGGCGAAACTGGGGAGACCCAGTACTTC
CDR3 length: 14; clone size: NA; J gene: TRBJ2-2; V gene: TRBV5-1; D gene: NA; CDR3 protein: CASSHPRGPGELFF; CDR3 DNA: TGCGCCAGCAGCCATCCTCGCGGTCCCGGGGAGCTGTTTTTT
CDR3 length: 14; clone size: NA; J gene: TRBJ2-7; V gene: TRBV5-1; D gene: TRBD1; CDR3 protein: CASSLDGQAYEQYF; CDR3 DNA: TGCGCCAGCAGCTTGGATGGACAGGCCTACGAGCAGTACTTC
CDR3 length: 16; clone size: NA; J gene: TRBJ2-5; V gene: TRBV9; D gene: TRBD2; CDR3 protein: CASSVGLAGEQETQYF; CDR3 DNA: TGTGCCAGCAGCGTAGGGCTAGCGGGGGAGCAAGAGACCCAGTACTTC
CDR3 length: 11; clone size: NA; J gene: TRBJ2-2; V gene: TRBV29-1; D gene: NA; CDR3 protein: CGGVDTGELFF; CDR3 DNA: TGCGGTGGGGTGGACACCGGGGAGCTGTTTTTT
CDR3 length: 15; clone size: NA; J gene: TRBJ2-7; V gene: TRBV7-2; D gene: TRBD1; CDR3 protein: CASSPLPPGTVEQYF; CDR3 DNA: TGTGCCAGCAGCCCACTCCCTCCCGGGACAGTCGAGCAGTACTTC
CDR3 length: 15; clone size: NA; J gene: TRBJ2-5; V gene: TRBV7-9; D gene: TRBD1; CDR3 protein: CASSLGQVFLETQYF; CDR3 DNA: TGTGCCAGCAGCCTGGGACAGGTGTTTTTAGAGACCCAGTACTTC
CDR3 length: 14; clone size: NA; J gene: TRBJ2-3; V gene: TRBV9; D gene: NA; CDR3 protein: CASSEAGMGDTQYF; CDR3 DNA: TGTGCCAGCAGCGAGGCGGGAATGGGAGATACGCAGTATTTT
CDR3 length: 15; clone size: NA; J gene: TRBJ2-3; V gene: TRBV5-1; D gene: TRBD2; CDR3 protein: CASALLAGETDTQYF; CDR3 DNA: TGCGCCAGCGCCCTCCTAGCGGGAGAAACAGATACGCAGTATTTT
CDR3 length: 15; clone size: few; J gene: TRBJ2-7; V gene: TRBV7-3; D gene: NA; CDR3 protein: CASSLDSGGSYEQYF; CDR3 DNA: TGTGCCAGCAGCTTAGACAGCGGAGGATCCTACGAGCAGTACTTC
CDR3 length: 14; clone size: few; J gene: TRBJ2-7; V gene: TRBV7-2; D gene: NA; CDR3 protein: CASSYRGMKGEQYF; CDR3 DNA: TGTGCCAGCAGCTATAGGGGAATGAAAGGGGAGCAGTACTTC
CDR3 length: 13; clone size: NA; J gene: TRBJ2-7; V gene: TRBV27; D gene: NA; CDR3 protein: CASSLSGAYEQYF; CDR3 DNA: TGTGCCAGCAGTTTATCCGGAGCGTACGAGCAGTACTTC
CDR3 length: 13; clone size: NA; J gene: TRBJ1-2; V gene: TRBV4-3; D gene: NA; CDR3 protein: CASSQEPRGGYTF; CDR3 DNA: TGCGCCAGCAGCCAAGAGCCGAGGGGTGGCTACACCTTC
CDR3 length: 14; clone size: few; J gene: TRBJ2-5; V gene: TRBV7-9; D gene: NA; CDR3 protein: CASSLVGVRETQYF; CDR3 DNA: TGTGCCAGCAGCTTGGTCGGAGTCCGGGAGACCCAGTACTTC
CDR3 length: 13; clone size: NA; J gene: TRBJ1-1; V gene: TRBV28; D gene: NA; CDR3 protein: CASNSFGGTEAFF; CDR3 DNA: TGTGCCAGCAATTCTTTTGGGGGCACTGAAGCTTTCTTT
CDR3 length: 16; clone size: NA; J gene: TRBJ2-1; V gene: TRBV19; D gene: TRBD2; CDR3 protein: CASSARLAGGVNEQFF; CDR3 DNA: TGTGCCAGTAGTGCCCGACTAGCGGGGGGTGTCAATGAGCAGTTCTTC
CDR3 length: 13; clone size: NA; J gene: TRBJ2-3; V gene: TRBV5-6; D gene: NA; CDR3 protein: CASSFWVTDTQYF; CDR3 DNA: TGTGCCAGCAGCTTCTGGGTTACAGATACGCAGTATTTT
CDR3 length: 12; clone size: NA; J gene: TRBJ1-2; V gene: TRBV7-9; D gene: NA; CDR3 protein: CASSLGQRGYTF; CDR3 DNA: TGTGCCAGCAGCTTGGGTCAGAGGGGCTACACCTTC
CDR3 length: 14; clone size: NA; J gene: TRBJ2-3; V gene: TRBV15; D gene: NA; CDR3 protein: CATSRDGSWDTQYF; CDR3 DNA: TGTGCCACCAGCAGAGATGGTTCGTGGGATACGCAGTATTTT
CDR3 length: 13; clone size: NA; J gene: TRBJ1-2; V gene: TRBV5-1; D gene: NA; CDR3 protein: CASSFGAGTGYTF; CDR3 DNA: TGCGCCAGCAGCTTTGGTGCTGGGACCGGCTACACCTTC
CDR3 length: 14; clone size: NA; J gene: TRBJ1-1; V gene: TRBV29-1; D gene: TRBD1; CDR3 protein: CSARTGGTNTEAFF; CDR3 DNA: TGCAGCGCCCGGACAGGGGGCACGAACACTGAAGCTTTCTTT